A selection of T cell receptor beta chains follows, all from one sample in a study of blood T cell repertoires in COVID-19. Clones were sequenced by immunoSEQ multiplex PCR, and TCRdb holds only the in-frame ones, with some missing. Here the sample spans about 77,000 clones, 80% being singletons. Sequencing was performed on peripheral blood. The receptors were gathered from a woman aged 65 to 85 with acute or convalescent COVID-19. The conserved cysteine and the conserved F or W are not part of the CDR3 here. Each record gives: J gene, clone size, V gene, CDR3 protein. Expanded clones are given a class, and other clones once, few, many or no size at all.

j_call: TRBJ1-1; clone_size: NA; v_call: TRBV24-1; cdr3_aa: ATSAADRGTEAF
j_call: TRBJ2-3; clone_size: NA; v_call: TRBV3-1/TRBV3-2; cdr3_aa: ASSPGTSGGYTDTQY
j_call: TRBJ1-4; clone_size: NA; v_call: TRBV19; cdr3_aa: ASSPYYDRDREKLF
j_call: TRBJ1-2; clone_size: NA; v_call: TRBV11-3; cdr3_aa: ASSTGSKNLYCYT
j_call: TRBJ1-2; clone_size: NA; v_call: TRBV5-4; cdr3_aa: ASTLLEGTYGYT
j_call: TRBJ1-4; clone_size: NA; v_call: TRBV19; cdr3_aa: ASRADRVNEKLF
j_call: TRBJ2-1; clone_size: NA; v_call: TRBV29-1; cdr3_aa: SVELWLAGGHNEQF
j_call: TRBJ2-3; clone_size: NA; v_call: TRBV15; cdr3_aa: ATSTRDSGTDTQY
j_call: TRBJ2-5; clone_size: NA; v_call: TRBV4-2; cdr3_aa: ASSLDPLAGGLTLETQY
j_call: TRBJ1-1; clone_size: NA; v_call: TRBV15; cdr3_aa: ATSRDNRGNTEAF
j_call: TRBJ2-3; clone_size: NA; v_call: TRBV9; cdr3_aa: ASSAGQLPTSTDTQY
j_call: TRBJ2-3; clone_size: NA; v_call: TRBV15; cdr3_aa: ATSRRGLGGDTQY
j_call: TRBJ2-7; clone_size: NA; v_call: TRBV5-1; cdr3_aa: ASSLVRGYEQY
j_call: TRBJ2-7; clone_size: NA; v_call: TRBV28; cdr3_aa: ASGQGRPYEQY
j_call: TRBJ1-6; clone_size: NA; v_call: TRBV7-9; cdr3_aa: ASSLDAFPLH
j_call: TRBJ2-1; clone_size: NA; v_call: TRBV4-3; cdr3_aa: ASSPAGDNEQF
j_call: TRBJ1-2; clone_size: NA; v_call: TRBV28; cdr3_aa: ASSLQGPYGYT
j_call: TRBJ2-5; clone_size: NA; v_call: TRBV18; cdr3_aa: ASSLAGGQETQY
j_call: TRBJ2-2; clone_size: once; v_call: TRBV6-5; cdr3_aa: ASSYQPRAGELF
j_call: TRBJ1-6; clone_size: NA; v_call: TRBV20-1; cdr3_aa: SASGTGNSPLH
j_call: TRBJ2-5; clone_size: NA; v_call: TRBV6-5; cdr3_aa: ASIPIAGGAGAQY
j_call: TRBJ2-5; clone_size: NA; v_call: TRBV12-3/TRBV12-4; cdr3_aa: ASSYDRLY
j_call: TRBJ1-1; clone_size: NA; v_call: TRBV7-8; cdr3_aa: ASSRGGADEAF
j_call: TRBJ2-7; clone_size: NA; v_call: TRBV7-9; cdr3_aa: ASSLEFGGGASEEQY
j_call: TRBJ1-2; clone_size: NA; v_call: TRBV10-3; cdr3_aa: AISGGGQEANYGYT
j_call: TRBJ1-1; clone_size: few; v_call: TRBV27; cdr3_aa: ASSLLGGNTEAF